This TCR beta chain was documented in a study of blood T cell repertoires in COVID-19. Germline lookup yields CDR1 SNHLY and CDR2 FYNNEI. The CDR3 is 15 amino acids. Between the trimmed V and J ends, which lost 8 bases and 7 bases, there was a span of 21 bases. Method: immunoSEQ multiplex PCR; TCRdb's copy keeps in-frame clones and lacks some. The data show about 180,000 clones, approximately 88% seen once. The study recruited people aged about 18 to 90 years across roughly 23 US areas. V gene TRBV2 combines with J gene TRBJ2-1; weak D call: TRBD2 (5 bases). The TCR comes from a woman younger than 30 who had recovered from COVID-19. The specimen sequenced was PBMCs or T cells enriched from blood (not recorded which). In DNA form, the CDR3 reads TGTGCCAGCTCGACGGGGAGCCAAGTTAAGAATGAGCAGTTCTTC. Translating gives CASSTGSQVKNEQFF.